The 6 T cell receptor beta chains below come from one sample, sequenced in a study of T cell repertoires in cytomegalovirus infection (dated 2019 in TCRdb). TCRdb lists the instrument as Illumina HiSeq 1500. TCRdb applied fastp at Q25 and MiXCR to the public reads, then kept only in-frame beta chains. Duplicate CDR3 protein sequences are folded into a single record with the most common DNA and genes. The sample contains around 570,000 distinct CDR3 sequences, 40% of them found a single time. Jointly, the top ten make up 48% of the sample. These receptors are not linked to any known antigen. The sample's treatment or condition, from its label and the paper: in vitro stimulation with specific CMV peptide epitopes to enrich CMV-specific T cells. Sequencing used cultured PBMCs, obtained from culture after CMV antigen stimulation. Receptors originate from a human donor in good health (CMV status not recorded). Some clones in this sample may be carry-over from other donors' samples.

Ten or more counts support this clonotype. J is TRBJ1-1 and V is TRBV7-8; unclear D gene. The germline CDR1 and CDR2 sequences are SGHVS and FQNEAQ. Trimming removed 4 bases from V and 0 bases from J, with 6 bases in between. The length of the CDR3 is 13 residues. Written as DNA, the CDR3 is TGTGCCAGCAGCTCGAACTTGAACACTGAAGCTTTCTTT. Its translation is CASSSNLNTEAFF.

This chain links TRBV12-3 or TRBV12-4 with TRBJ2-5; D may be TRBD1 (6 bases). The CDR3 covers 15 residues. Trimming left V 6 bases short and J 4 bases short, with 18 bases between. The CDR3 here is CASSKNQGSGETQYF. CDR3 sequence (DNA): TGTGCCAGCAGCAAAAACCAGGGGTCGGGAGAGACCCAGTACTTC.

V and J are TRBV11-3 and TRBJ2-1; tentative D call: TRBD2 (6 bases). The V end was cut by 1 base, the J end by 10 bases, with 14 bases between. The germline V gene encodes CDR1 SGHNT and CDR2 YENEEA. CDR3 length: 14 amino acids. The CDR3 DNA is TGTGCCAGCAGCTTAGGGAGGGGCCCAGGGGAGCAGTTCTTC. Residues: CASSLGRGPGEQFF.

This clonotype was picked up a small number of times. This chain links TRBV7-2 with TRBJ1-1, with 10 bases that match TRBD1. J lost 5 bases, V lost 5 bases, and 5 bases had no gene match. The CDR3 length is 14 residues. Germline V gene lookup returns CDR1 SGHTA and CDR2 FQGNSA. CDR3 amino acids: CASSPDRGRTEAFF. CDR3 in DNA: TGTGCCAGCAGCCCAGACAGGGGGCGGACTGAAGCTTTCTTT.

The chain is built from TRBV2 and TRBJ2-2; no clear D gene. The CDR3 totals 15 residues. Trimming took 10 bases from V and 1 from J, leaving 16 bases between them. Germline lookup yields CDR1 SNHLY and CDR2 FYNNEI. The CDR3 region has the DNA TGTGCCAATGGGGTTGCGGCGAGGAACACCGGGGAGCTGTTTTTT. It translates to CANGVAARNTGELFF.

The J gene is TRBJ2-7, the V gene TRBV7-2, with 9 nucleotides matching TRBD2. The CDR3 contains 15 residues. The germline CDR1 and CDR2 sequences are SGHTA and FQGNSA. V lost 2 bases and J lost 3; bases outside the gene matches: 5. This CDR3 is CASSLRTSARYEQYF. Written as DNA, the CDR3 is TGTGCCAGCAGCTTACGGACTAGCGCACGCTACGAGCAGTACTTC.